Presented here are 9 T cell receptor beta chains from one specimen sequenced in a study of T cell clonality in common variable immunodeficiency. Assay: immunoSEQ multiplex PCR; the TCRdb copy retains only in-frame clones and omits some. The sample was found to contain some 16,000 clones, and every one recurs. The antigens of these receptors remain unknown. Study findings and constraints: Fewer deletions and N-nucleotide insertions were reportedly seen in common variable immunodeficiency TCR beta sequences.

Material: peripheral blood mononuclear cells. The receptor source for this set is a human donor with common variable immunodeficiency.

This clone was detected ten times or more. The read is 3 residues too short to cover the CDR3 end, so that end is filled in from the germline J gene. V gene TRBV5-6 combines with J gene TRBJ2-3, with TRBD2 matching over 8 bases. The germline CDR1 and CDR2 sequences are SGHDT and YYEEEE. This CDR3 has 15 amino acids. Unmatched junction bases numbered 2, after V lost 2 bases and J lost 0 bases. The CDR3 here is CASSLRGGSTDTQYF. CDR3 DNA (partial): TGTGCCAGCAGCTTACGGGGGGGAAGCACAGATACG.

This clone is classed as medium-sized. The CDR3 goes on 3 residues after the read ends, and that part is filled in from the germline J gene. Other DNA sequences from this sample encode an identical CDR3 as well. The chain is built from TRBV5-6 and TRBJ2-2; maybe TRBD1 (5 bases). V was pared by 0 bases and J by 3 bases, with 9 bases between. This CDR3 is 15 amino acids long. Germline V gene sequence: CDR1 SGHDT, CDR2 YYEEEE. CDR3 protein: CASSLVQGDTGELFF. The CDR3 bases that were read are TGTGCCAGCAGCTTGGTTCAGGGTGACACCGGGGAG.

This clone is labeled medium-sized. Read sequence stops 3 residues before the CDR3 end, and the germline J gene provides the missing end. This rearrangement joins TRBV9 to TRBJ1-1; weak D call: TRBD1 (6 bases). This CDR3 comprises 15 residues. V lost 6 bases and J 3 bases, leaving 18 bases between the germline ends. Germline V gives CDR1 SGDLS, CDR2 YYNGEE. This chain's CDR3 is CASTRDISSDTEAFF. The covered CDR3 bases are TGTGCCAGCACCCGGGACATATCTTCGGACACTGAA. Variable domain in full (rest from reference TRBV9 and TRBJ1-1): DSGVTQTPKHLITATGQRVTLRCSPRSGDLSVYWYQQSLDQGLQFLIQYYNGEERAKGNILERFSAQQFPDLHSELNLSSLELGDSALYFCASTRDISSDTEAFFGQGTRLTVV.

Details on this clone: The CDR3 end falls 3 residues outside the read, so it is completed with the germline J gene. This chain connects TRBV7-6 to TRBJ2-5; TRBD1 agrees at 9 bases. Germline-derived CDR1 and CDR2 are SGHVS and FNYEAQ. Trimming removed 5 bases from V and 1 base from J; junction bases left unmatched: 11. The CDR3 runs to 17 residues. The part of the CDR3 DNA that was read is TGTGCCAGCAGCCGATGGCTCATGGGACAGGGCCAAGAGACC. Amino acids: CASSRWLMGQGQET. The complete CDR3 protein is CASSRWLMGQGQETQYF.

This clone was counted ten times or more. The read finishes 3 residues shy of the CDR3 end, and the germline J gene is used to complete it. V gene TRBV7-3 combines with J gene TRBJ2-6; 8 positions agree with TRBD1. CDR1 and CDR2 from the germline V gene are SGHTA and FQGTGA. The CDR3 totals 18 residues. The trim removed 0 bases at V and 4 bases at J, leaving 8 bases unmatched. CDR3 region: CASSLTGQGNYGANVLTF. The covered CDR3 bases are TGTGCCAGCAGCTTAACAGGACAGGGTAACTACGGGGCCAACGTC.

This clone was seen more than once but under ten times. The CDR3 end is not reached by the read, which stops 3 residues before it; the germline J gene fills it in. J is TRBJ1-4 and V is TRBV7-6; 8 nucleotides match TRBD1. Germline V gene lookup returns CDR1 SGHVS and CDR2 FNYEAQ. V lost 2 bases, J lost 4 bases, and 3 bases stayed unmatched. The CDR3 consists of 15 residues. The CDR3 here is CASSLRTGNNEKLFF. CDR3 DNA, as far as it was read: TGTGCCAGCAGCTTAAGGACAGGGAATAATGAAAAA.

Ten or more counts support this clone. From the germline J gene comes the end of the CDR3, since the read stops 3 residues before it. The chain combines TRBV18 with TRBJ2-6; no definite D call. V was cut by 1 base and J by 0 bases, with 4 bases left in between. This CDR3 is 15 amino acids long. Germline-derived CDR1 and CDR2 are KGHSH and LQKENI. CDR3 in amino acids: CASSPRISGANVLTF. The CDR3 bases that were read are TGTGCCAGCTCACCACGTATCTCTGGGGCCAACGTC. The full variable domain, in which reference TRBV18 and TRBJ2-6 provide the parts outside the CDR3, is NAGVMQNPRHLVRRRGQEARLRCSPMKGHSHVYWYRQLPEEGLKFMVYLQKENIIDESGMPKERFSAEFPKEGPSILRIQQVVRGDSAAYFCASSPRISGANVLTFGAGSRLTVL.

This clone was observed at least ten times. Read coverage stops 3 residues before the CDR3 terminus; the germline J gene supplies the remainder. The rearrangement uses TRBV28 and TRBJ2-5; perhaps TRBD2 as D (7 bases). This CDR3 has 15 amino acids. The germline V and J ends were trimmed by 3 bases and 1 base, with 12 bases remaining between them. Germline assignment: CDR1 MDHEN and CDR2 SYDVKM. CDR3 bases read: TGTGCCAGCAGTTTGGGGGGGCTAACCCAAGAGACC. It encodes CASSLGGLTQET. The complete CDR3 protein is CASSLGGLTQETQYF. Variable domain in full (rest from reference TRBV28 and TRBJ2-5): DVKVTQSSRYLVKRTGEKVFLECVQDMDHENMFWYRQDPGLGLRLIYFSYDVKMKEKGDIPEGYSVSREKKERFSLILESASTNQTSMYLCASSLGGLTQETQYFGPGTRLLVL.

In its sample, this clone was seen a few times. The DNA ends 3 residues before the CDR3 does, and the rest of the CDR3 is filled in from the germline J gene. This chain uses TRBV2 with TRBJ1-2, with a possible D match to TRBD1 (5 bases). The CDR3 covers 13 residues. The germline V gene encodes CDR1 SNHLY and CDR2 FYNNEI. V was pared by 4 bases and J by 1 base, with 7 bases between. The CDR3 DNA, read in part, is TGTGCCAGCAGTGCTCAGGGTAACTATGGC. Its translation is CASSAQGNYG. The complete CDR3 protein is CASSAQGNYGYTF.